This T cell receptor beta chain comes out of a study of blood T cells in healthy people across ages. This clonotype was observed at least ten times. The authors ran a second PCR of about 7 to 11 cycles using a sample-barcoded 5' primer and a J-beta primer mix. TCRdb used MiXCR to reprocess the 5' RACE reads, holding one entry per CDR3 protein. The sample consists of under 2,000,000 distinct CDR3 sequences, about 50% of them appearing once. The CDR3 runs to 14 residues. V lost 0 bases and J lost 2, with 9 bases in between. Germline values: CDR1 SGHKS, CDR2 YYEKEE (reference sequence). This TCR derives from a woman aged 35 to 49 in good health. The gene calls are TRBV5-5 and TRBJ2-7; the D gene is possibly TRBD1 (5 bases). The material sequenced was blood. The CDR3 DNA is TGTGCCAGCAGCTTGGCCACAGGAGCCTACGAGCAGTACTTC. Amino acid sequence: CASSLATGAYEQYF.